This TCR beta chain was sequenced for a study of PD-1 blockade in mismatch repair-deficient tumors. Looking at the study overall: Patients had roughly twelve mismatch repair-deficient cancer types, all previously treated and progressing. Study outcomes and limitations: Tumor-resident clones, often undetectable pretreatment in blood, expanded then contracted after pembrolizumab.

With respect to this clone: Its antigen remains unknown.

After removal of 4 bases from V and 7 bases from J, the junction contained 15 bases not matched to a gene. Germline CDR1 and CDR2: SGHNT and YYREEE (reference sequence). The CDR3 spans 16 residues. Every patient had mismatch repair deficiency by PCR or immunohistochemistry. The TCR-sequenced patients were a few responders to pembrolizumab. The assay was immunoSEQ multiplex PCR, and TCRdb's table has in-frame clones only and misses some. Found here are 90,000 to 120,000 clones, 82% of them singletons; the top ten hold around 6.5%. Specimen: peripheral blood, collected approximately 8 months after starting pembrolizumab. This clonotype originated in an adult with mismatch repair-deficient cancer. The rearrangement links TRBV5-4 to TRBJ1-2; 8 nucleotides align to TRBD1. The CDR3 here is CASSLRPGTGLGGYTF. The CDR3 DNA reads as TGTGCCAGCAGCCTCCGTCCCGGGACAGGTCTCGGTGGCTACACCTTC.